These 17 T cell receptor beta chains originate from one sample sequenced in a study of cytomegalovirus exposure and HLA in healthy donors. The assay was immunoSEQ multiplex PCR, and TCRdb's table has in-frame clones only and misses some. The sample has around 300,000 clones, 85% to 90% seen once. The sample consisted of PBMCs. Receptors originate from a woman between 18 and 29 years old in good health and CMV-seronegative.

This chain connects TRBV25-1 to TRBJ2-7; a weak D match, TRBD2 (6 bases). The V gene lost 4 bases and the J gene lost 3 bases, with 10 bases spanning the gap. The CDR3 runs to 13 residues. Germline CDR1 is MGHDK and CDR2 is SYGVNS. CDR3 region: CASSGAGFYEQYF. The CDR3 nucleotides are TGTGCCAGCAGTGGGGCGGGGTTCTACGAGCAGTACTTC.

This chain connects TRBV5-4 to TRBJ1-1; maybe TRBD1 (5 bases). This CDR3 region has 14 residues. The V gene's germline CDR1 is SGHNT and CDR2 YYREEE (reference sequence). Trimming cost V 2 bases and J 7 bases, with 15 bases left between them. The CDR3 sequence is CASSFQGGHIEAFF. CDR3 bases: TGTGCCAGCAGCTTCCAGGGAGGCCATATTGAAGCTTTCTTT.

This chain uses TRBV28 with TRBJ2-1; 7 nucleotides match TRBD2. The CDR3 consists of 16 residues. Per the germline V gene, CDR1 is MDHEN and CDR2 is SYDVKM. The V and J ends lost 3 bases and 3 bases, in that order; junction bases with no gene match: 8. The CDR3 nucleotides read TGTGCCAGCAGTTTTGGAGGCGGGAGAAGCTACAATGAGCAGTTCTTC. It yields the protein CASSFGGGRSYNEQFF.

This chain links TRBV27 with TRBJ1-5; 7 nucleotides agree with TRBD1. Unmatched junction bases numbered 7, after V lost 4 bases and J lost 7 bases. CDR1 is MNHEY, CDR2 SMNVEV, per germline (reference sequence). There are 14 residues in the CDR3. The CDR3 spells CASSSTGVLQPQHF. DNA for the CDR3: TGTGCCAGCAGTTCTACAGGGGTATTGCAGCCCCAGCATTTT.

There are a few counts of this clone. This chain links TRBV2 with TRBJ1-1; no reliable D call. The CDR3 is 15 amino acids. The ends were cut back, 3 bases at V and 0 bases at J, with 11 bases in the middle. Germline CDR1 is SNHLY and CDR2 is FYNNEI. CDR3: CASSDLTAMNTEAFF. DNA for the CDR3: TGTGCCAGCAGTGACTTGACTGCTATGAACACTGAAGCTTTCTTT.

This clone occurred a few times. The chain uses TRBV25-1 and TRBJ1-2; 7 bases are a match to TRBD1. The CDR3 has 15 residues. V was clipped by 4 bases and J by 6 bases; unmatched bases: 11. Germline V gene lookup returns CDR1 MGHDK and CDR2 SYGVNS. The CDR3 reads CASSADRDGRNGYTF. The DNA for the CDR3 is TGTGCCAGCAGTGCCGACAGGGATGGCAGAAATGGCTACACCTTC.

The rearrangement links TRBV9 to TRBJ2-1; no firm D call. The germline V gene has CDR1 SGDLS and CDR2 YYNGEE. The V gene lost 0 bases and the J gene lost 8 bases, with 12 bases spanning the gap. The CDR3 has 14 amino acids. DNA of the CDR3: TGTGCCAGCAGCGTAGGAGGCGGTGTCTATGAGCAGTTCTTC. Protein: CASSVGGGVYEQFF.

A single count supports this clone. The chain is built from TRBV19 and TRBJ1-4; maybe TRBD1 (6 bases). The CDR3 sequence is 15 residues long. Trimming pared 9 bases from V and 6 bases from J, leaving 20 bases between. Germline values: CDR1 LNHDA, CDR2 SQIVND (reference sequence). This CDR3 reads CASGDLTGFDEKLFF. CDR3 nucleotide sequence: TGTGCCAGCGGAGATTTAACAGGGTTCGATGAAAAACTGTTTTTT.

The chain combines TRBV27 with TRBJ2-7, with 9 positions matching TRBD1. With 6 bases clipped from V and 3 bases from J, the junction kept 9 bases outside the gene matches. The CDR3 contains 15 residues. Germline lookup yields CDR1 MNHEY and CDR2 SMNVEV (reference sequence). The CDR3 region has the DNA TGTGCCAGCAGACTCGGACAGGGGAGTTACTACGAGCAGTACTTC. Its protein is CASRLGQGSYYEQYF.

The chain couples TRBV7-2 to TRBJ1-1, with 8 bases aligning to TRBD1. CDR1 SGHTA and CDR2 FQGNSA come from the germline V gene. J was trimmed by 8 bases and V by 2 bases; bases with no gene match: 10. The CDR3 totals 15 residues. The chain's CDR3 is CASSLMPGQAKEAFF. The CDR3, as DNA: TGTGCCAGCAGCTTAATGCCGGGACAGGCGAAAGAAGCTTTCTTT.

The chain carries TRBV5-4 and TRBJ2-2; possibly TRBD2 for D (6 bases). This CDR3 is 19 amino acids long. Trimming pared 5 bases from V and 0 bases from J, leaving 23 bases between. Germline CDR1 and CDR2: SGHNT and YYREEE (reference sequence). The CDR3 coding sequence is TGTGCCAGCAGTACTATGGGAGGCAAAGATCCCCCGAACACCGGGGAGCTGTTTTTT. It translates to CASSTMGGKDPPNTGELFF.

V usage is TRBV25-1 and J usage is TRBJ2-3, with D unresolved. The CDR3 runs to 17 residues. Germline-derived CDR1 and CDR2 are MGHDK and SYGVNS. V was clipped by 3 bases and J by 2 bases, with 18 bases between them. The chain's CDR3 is CASSDWSTMSTTDTQYF. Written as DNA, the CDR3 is TGTGCCAGCAGTGACTGGAGCACGATGTCAACCACAGATACGCAGTATTTT.

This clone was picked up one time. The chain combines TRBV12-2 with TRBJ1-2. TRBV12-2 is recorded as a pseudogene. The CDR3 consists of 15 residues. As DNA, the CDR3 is TGTGCAAGTCGCTTAGCGCGACTTCTTCACTATGGCTACACCTTC. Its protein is CASRLARLLHYGYTF.

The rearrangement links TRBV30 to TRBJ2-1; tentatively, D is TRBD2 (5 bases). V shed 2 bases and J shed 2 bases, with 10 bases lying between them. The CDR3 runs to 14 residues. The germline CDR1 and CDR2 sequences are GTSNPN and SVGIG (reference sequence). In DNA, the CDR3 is TGTGCCTGGAGTCCCGGTAGCGCCTACAATGAGCAGTTCTTC. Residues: CAWSPGSAYNEQFF.

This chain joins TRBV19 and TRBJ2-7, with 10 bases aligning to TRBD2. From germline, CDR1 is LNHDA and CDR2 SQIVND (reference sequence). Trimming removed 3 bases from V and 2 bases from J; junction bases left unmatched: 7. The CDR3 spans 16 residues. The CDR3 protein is CASSMRIAGGTYEQYF. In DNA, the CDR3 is TGTGCCAGTAGTATGAGAATAGCGGGAGGTACCTACGAGCAGTACTTC.

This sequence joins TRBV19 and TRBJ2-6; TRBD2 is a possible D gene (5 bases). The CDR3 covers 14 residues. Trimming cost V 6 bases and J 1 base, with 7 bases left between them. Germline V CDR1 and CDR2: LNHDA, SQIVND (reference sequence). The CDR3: CASRRVSGANVLTF. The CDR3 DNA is TGTGCCAGTAGGAGGGTTTCTGGGGCCAACGTCCTGACTTTC.

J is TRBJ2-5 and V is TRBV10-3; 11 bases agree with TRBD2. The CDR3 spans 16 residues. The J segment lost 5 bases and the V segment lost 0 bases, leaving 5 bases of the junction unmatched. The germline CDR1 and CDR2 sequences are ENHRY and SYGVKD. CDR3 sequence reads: CAISESASGRSETQYF. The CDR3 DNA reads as TGTGCCATCAGTGAGTCGGCTAGCGGGAGGAGCGAGACCCAGTACTTC.